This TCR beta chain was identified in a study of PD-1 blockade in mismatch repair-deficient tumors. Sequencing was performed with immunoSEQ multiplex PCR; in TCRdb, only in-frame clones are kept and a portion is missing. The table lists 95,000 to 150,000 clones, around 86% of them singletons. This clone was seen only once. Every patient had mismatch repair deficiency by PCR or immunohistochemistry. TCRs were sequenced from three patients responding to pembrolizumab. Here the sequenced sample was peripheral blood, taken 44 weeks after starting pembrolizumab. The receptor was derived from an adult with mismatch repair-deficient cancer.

CDR3 sequence (DNA): TGTGCCAGCAGCGAATGGACAGGGGGCTCGATGAACACTGAAGCTTTCTTT. Its protein is CASSEWTGGSMNTEAFF. V usage is TRBV27 and J usage is TRBJ1-1, with 11 bases aligning to TRBD1. The CDR3 runs 17 residues. V was pared by 6 bases and J by 0 bases, with 9 bases of the junction left unmatched. Germline V gives CDR1 MNHEY, CDR2 SMNVEV (reference sequence).